Presented here are 12 T cell receptor beta chains from one specimen sequenced in a study of blood T cell repertoires in COVID-19. Libraries were prepared by immunoSEQ multiplex PCR; TCRdb keeps only in-frame clonotypes and omits some of them. Of fewer than 350,000 clones in the sample, nearly 90% were seen once. The sample comprised peripheral blood. The receptor set was obtained from a man aged 18-30 years with active or convalescent COVID-19.

The chain uses TRBV24-1 and TRBJ1-5; 7 bases match TRBD1. V gave up 7 bases and J gave up 7 bases; unmatched junction bases: 3. Germline values: CDR1 KGHDR, CDR2 SFDVKD. There are 12 residues in the CDR3. Here the CDR3 reads CATSNRGQPQHF. The CDR3 region has the DNA TGTGCCACCAGCAACAGGGGCCAGCCCCAGCATTTT.

This sequence joins TRBV6-2 or TRBV6-3 and TRBJ1-1; D is possibly TRBD1 (6 bases). Trimming pared 3 bases from V and 8 bases from J, leaving 19 bases between. The germline V gene has CDR1 MNHEY and CDR2 SVGEGT. This CDR3 spans 15 amino acids. CDR3 sequence (DNA): TGTGCCAGCAGTTATTCCTACACAGGGCAGGGCGAAGCTTTCTTT. Residues: CASSYSYTGQGEAFF.

The V call is TRBV13, the J call TRBJ1-2; D is ambiguous. Deletions cut 5 bases from V and 0 bases from J, with 7 bases between. The CDR3 extends over 13 amino acids. From germline, CDR1 is PRHDT and CDR2 FYEKMQ (reference sequence). The CDR3 nucleotides are TGTGCCAGCAGCCACTTGGCTAACTATGGCTACACCTTC. This codes for CASSHLANYGYTF.

The chain joins TRBV9 to TRBJ2-5, with a weak D call TRBD1 (6 bases). CDR1 is SGDLS and CDR2 is YYNGEE in the germline V gene. The V gene lost 3 bases and the J gene lost 1 base, with 13 bases spanning the gap. This CDR3 has 15 amino acids. CDR3 sequence reads: CASSENGQSQETQYF. The CDR3 bases are TGTGCCAGCAGCGAGAACGGACAGAGCCAAGAGACCCAGTACTTC.

The V gene is TRBV6-2 or TRBV6-3, the J gene TRBJ2-7; perhaps TRBD1 as D (7 bases). From germline, CDR1 is MNHEY and CDR2 SVGEGT. V dropped 2 bases and J dropped 2 bases, with 10 bases sitting between them. The CDR3 spans 14 residues. CDR3 loop: CASSYGRGAYEQYF. The CDR3 bases are TGTGCCAGCAGTTACGGCAGGGGGGCCTACGAGCAGTACTTC.

The chain links TRBV5-6 to TRBJ1-5; D gene ambiguous. This CDR3 contains 14 residues. Germline V gene lookup returns CDR1 SGHDT and CDR2 YYEEEE. V gave up 2 bases and J gave up 5 bases, with 11 bases separating them. The CDR3 here is CASSFRGGDQPQHF. CDR3 sequence (DNA): TGTGCCAGCAGCTTTCGGGGAGGAGATCAGCCCCAGCATTTT.

V is TRBV7-9 and J is TRBJ2-3; 10 bases are shared with TRBD2. Germline lookup yields CDR1 SEHNR and CDR2 FQNEAQ (reference sequence). V shed 5 bases, J shed 4 bases, and the junction held 12 bases outside the gene matches. This CDR3 has 17 amino acids. For the CDR3, the DNA is TGTGCCAGCAGCCAGAAAGGGACTAGCGCTCCTCCAGATACGCAGTATTTT. Protein product: CASSQKGTSAPPDTQYF.

This rearrangement joins TRBV3-1 (or the pseudogene TRBV3-2) to TRBJ1-2; maybe TRBD1 (6 bases). Trimming pared 4 bases from V and 8 bases from J, leaving 23 bases between. Germline values: CDR1 LGHDT, CDR2 YNNKEL (reference sequence). CDR3 length: 16 amino acids. CDR3 nucleotide sequence: TGTGCCAGCAGCCCCGAGGGCAGGGGATATATGTCCGGCTACACCTTC. Amino acids: CASSPEGRGYMSGYTF.

The chain recombines TRBV3-1 (or the pseudogene TRBV3-2) with TRBJ1-6, with TRBD1 matching over 8 bases. V lost 6 bases, J lost 5 bases, and 9 bases stayed unmatched. Germline assignment: CDR1 LGHDT and CDR2 YNNKEL (reference sequence). The CDR3 runs 16 residues. Here the CDR3 DNA reads TGTGCCAGCAGGCGTACGACAGGGGTTGATAATTCACCCCTCCACTTT. Amino acids: CASRRTTGVDNSPLHF.

This clone was detected only once. The genes are TRBV19 and TRBJ1-2, with TRBD1 identical over 8 bases. The CDR3 covers 14 residues. J gave up 4 bases and V 3 bases, and 4 bases lay outside the gene matches. Germline CDR1 LNHDA, CDR2 SQIVND (reference sequence). The CDR3 nucleotides are TGTGCCAGTAGTATGTCGGACAGGGCCTATGGCTACACCTTC. Translation: CASSMSDRAYGYTF.

The V and J genes are TRBV27 and TRBJ2-7; 8 bases match TRBD2. With 4 bases clipped from V and 6 bases from J, the junction kept 5 bases outside the gene matches. Germline assignment: CDR1 MNHEY and CDR2 SMNVEV (reference sequence). The CDR3 consists of 13 residues. The CDR3 region has the DNA TGTGCCAGCAGTTCGGGGGGGGTTAGCGAGCAGTACTTC. It yields the protein CASSSGGVSEQYF.

V is TRBV4-2 and J is TRBJ2-3, with a weak D call TRBD2 (7 bases). The CDR3 consists of 17 residues. CDR1 is LGHNA and CDR2 is YNFKEQ in the germline V gene. The V end was cut by 1 base, the J end by 4 bases, with 18 bases between. The CDR3 region has the DNA TGTGCCAGCAGCCAAGCCGGCCCGGGGGGCCATGCAGATACGCAGTATTTT. Amino acids: CASSQAGPGGHADTQYF.